Listed here are 3 T cell receptor beta chains from one sample, sequenced in a study of T-cell memory formation after mild COVID-19. TCRdb redid the calling of the 5' RACE reads with MiXCR, one entry per CDR3 protein. The sample has 350,000 to 500,000 distinct CDR3 sequences, 23% seen once; the top ten hold about an eighth. Material for sequencing was PBMCs or a T cell subset sorted from them (not recorded which). The receptors were gathered from an adult woman who had mild COVID-19 (a few samples of this study predate the infection). Cell type and time point are not known.

This clonotype came up a few times. This rearrangement joins TRBV15 to TRBJ2-3; 11 bases agree with TRBD2. The CDR3 sequence is 16 residues long. In germline, CDR1 is LNHNV, CDR2 YYDKDF (reference sequence). The junction had 4 bases not matched to a gene; V was cut back by 3 bases and J by 2 bases. The CDR3 DNA reads TGTGCCACCAGCAGGATTAGCGGGAGGGCCACAGATACGCAGTATTTT. It is translated as CATSRISGRATDTQYF. The variable domain in full, with the rest retrieved from reference TRBV15 and TRBJ2-3, is DAMVIQNPRYQVTQFGKPVTLSCSQTLNHNVMYWYQQKSSQAPKLLFHYYDKDFNNEADTPDNFQSRRPNTSFCFLDIRSPGLGDTAMYLCATSRISGRATDTQYFGPGTRLTVL.

This clonotype was seen a handful of times. The rearrangement joins TRBV4-2 to TRBJ2-2; D might be TRBD1 (5 bases). This CDR3 contains 15 residues. Trimming removed 4 bases at V and 1 base at J, with 10 bases between. In germline, CDR1 is LGHNA, CDR2 YNFKEQ. CDR3 DNA: TGTGCCAGCAGCCCAGAAACAGGGAACACCGGGGAGCTGTTTTTT. Protein product: CASSPETGNTGELFF.

The V and J genes are TRBV6-6 and TRBJ2-7; no firm D call. With 7 bases removed from V and 4 bases from J, the gap between germline ends came to 14 bases. Germline CDR1 MNHNY, CDR2 SVGAGI (reference sequence). There are 13 residues in the CDR3. In DNA form, the CDR3 reads TGTGCCAGCATGAGGACCGTGGGGTACGAGCAGTACTTC. This codes for CASMRTVGYEQYF.